Below are 21 T cell receptor beta chains sequenced from a single sample in a study of blood T cell repertoires in COVID-19. The data were produced by immunoSEQ multiplex PCR, yet TCRdb's version contains in-frame clones alone and is incomplete. The table records under 60,000 clones, around 90% of them present only once. The sequenced sample was peripheral blood. These TCRs come from a human donor with acute or convalescent COVID-19. The donor label of this sample is uncertain.

The chain couples TRBV10-2 to TRBJ1-5; maybe TRBD1 (5 bases). The CDR3 sequence is 15 residues long. CDR1 and CDR2 (germline): WSHSY, SAAADI. Trimming pared 11 bases from V and 2 bases from J, leaving 19 bases between. DNA for the CDR3: TGCGCCCGCTGGGGGGGTGGGTCGGGCAATCAGCCCCAGCATTTT. The encoded protein is CARWGGGSGNQPQHF.

The CDR3 bases are TGTGCCGGGAACAGGGAAAGCAATCAGCCCCAGCATTTT. It yields the protein CAGNRESNQPQHF. This chain connects TRBV2 to TRBJ1-5, with D possibly being TRBD1 (6 bases). From germline, CDR1 is SNHLY and CDR2 FYNNEI. Trimming removed 11 bases at V and 1 base at J, with 12 bases between. This CDR3 spans 13 amino acids.

V usage is TRBV9 and J usage is TRBJ2-5; TRBD2 aligns across 7 bases. The CDR3 is 16 residues long. The ends lost 0 bases at V and 3 bases at J; junction bases unmatched: 8. CDR1 and CDR2 (germline): SGDLS, YYNGEE. In nucleotides, the CDR3 is TGTGCCAGCAGCGTAGGAGCGGGACCCCAAAAAGAGACCCAGTACTTC. Translated, it gives CASSVGAGPQKETQYF.

The chain is built from TRBV7-3 and TRBJ2-2; D gene ambiguous. Germline CDR1 and CDR2: SGHTA and FQGTGA. V was pared by 7 bases and J by 0 bases, with 6 bases between. This CDR3 is 13 amino acids long. The CDR3 coding sequence is TGTGCCAGCAAGACAACGAACACCGGGGAGCTGTTTTTT. It specifies CASKTTNTGELFF.

The genes are TRBV28 and TRBJ1-2, with D possibly being TRBD1 (5 bases). V lost 5 bases and J lost 2, with 12 bases in between. The CDR3 extends over 14 amino acids. CDR1 and CDR2 (germline): MDHEN, SYDVKM. The CDR3 DNA sequence: TGTGCCAGCAGTCTCAGGGAAGGAAACTATGGCTACACCTTC. It specifies CASSLREGNYGYTF.

The genes are TRBV6-5 and TRBJ1-3; 10 nucleotides align to TRBD1. This CDR3 spans 16 amino acids. The J segment lost 5 bases and the V segment lost 4 bases, leaving 8 bases of the junction unmatched. Germline V gene sequence: CDR1 MNHEY, CDR2 SVGAGI. The chain's CDR3 is CASSSRGQGRRNTIYF. Written as DNA, the CDR3 is TGTGCCAGCAGTTCGCGGGGACAGGGGAGGAGAAACACCATATATTTT.

The chain links TRBV29-1 to TRBJ2-1; 8 bases map to TRBD1. V trimming: 7 bases; J trimming: 3 bases; junction bases outside the gene matches: 14. Germline V gene data show CDR1 as SQVTM and CDR2 as ANQGSEA. There are 16 residues in the CDR3. The CDR3 nucleotides read TGCAGCGGTACATTATTAACAGGGGGACACTACAATGAGCAGTTCTTC. It specifies CSGTLLTGGHYNEQFF.

The chain recombines TRBV7-9 with TRBJ1-1; D gene uncertain. The ends were cut back, 5 bases at V and 0 bases at J, with 13 bases in the middle. Per the germline V gene, CDR1 is SEHNR and CDR2 is FQNEAQ (reference sequence). This CDR3 is 15 amino acids long. Here the CDR3 DNA reads TGTGCCAGCAGCCCGATTGGTACAATGAACACTGAAGCTTTCTTT. This codes for CASSPIGTMNTEAFF.

The rearrangement uses TRBV5-1 and TRBJ1-2; 10 nucleotides align to TRBD1. This CDR3 is built from 13 residues. V lost 3 bases, J lost 7 bases, and 3 bases stayed unmatched. Germline CDR1 reads SGHRS; CDR2 reads YFSETQ. The CDR3 region is CASSSGQGSGYTF. CDR3 bases: TGCGCCAGCAGCTCGGGACAGGGGTCTGGCTACACCTTC. Together with reference TRBV5-1 and TRBJ1-2, the CDR3 gives the full variable domain: KAGVTQTPRYLIKTRGQQVTLSCSPISGHRSVSWYQQTPGQGLQFLFEYFSETQRNKGNFPGRFSGRQFSNSRSEMNVSTLELGDSALYLCASSSGQGSGYTFGSGTRLTVV.

This chain links TRBV27 with TRBJ2-5, with TRBD1 matching over 8 bases. J gave up 8 bases and V 0 bases, and 8 bases lay outside the gene matches. The CDR3 has 15 amino acids. Per the germline V gene, CDR1 is MNHEY and CDR2 is SMNVEV (reference sequence). The CDR3 region has the DNA TGTGCCAGCAGTTTATCTCAGGGGGCAAGGGGAACCCAGTACTTC. Encoded protein: CASSLSQGARGTQYF.

The V gene is TRBV10-3, the J gene TRBJ2-5; possible D gene TRBD2, 7 bases. The V end was cut by 2 bases, the J end by 5 bases, with 18 bases between. The CDR3 length is 16 residues. Germline CDR1 is ENHRY and CDR2 is SYGVKD. CDR3 residues: CAISEPNLGGGETQYF. CDR3 bases: TGTGCCATCAGTGAGCCAAATTTGGGAGGGGGGGAGACCCAGTACTTC.

In its sample, this clone was seen a few times. The rearrangement links TRBV5-1 to TRBJ2-1; D possibly corresponds to TRBD2 (5 bases). This CDR3 contains 17 residues. V lost 0 bases and J 0 bases, leaving 13 bases between the germline ends. Looked up from germline, CDR1 is SGHRS and CDR2 is YFSETQ. The CDR3 bases are TGCGCCAGCAGCTTGGGTCCCCAGCGGAGCTCCTACAATGAGCAGTTCTTC. As protein: CASSLGPQRSSYNEQFF.

The chain employs TRBV12-3 or TRBV12-4 and TRBJ1-3; D ambiguous. The CDR3 extends over 13 amino acids. V was cut by 4 bases and J by 4 bases, with 8 bases left in between. The CDR3 sequence: CASSSQAGNTIYF. Written as DNA, the CDR3 is TGTGCCAGCAGTTCCCAAGCGGGAAACACCATATATTTT.

This chain links TRBV5-1 with TRBJ2-5; TRBD1 might be the D (5 bases). The CDR3 runs to 15 residues. Trimming took 2 bases from V and 4 from J, leaving 15 bases between them. The V gene's germline CDR1 is SGHRS and CDR2 YFSETQ. CDR3 DNA: TGCGCCAGCAGCTTTGTAGGGCGTAGGGGAGAGACCCAGTACTTC. Translated: CASSFVGRRGETQYF.

This sequence joins TRBV5-6 and TRBJ2-3; no definite D call. The germline V gene encodes CDR1 SGHDT and CDR2 YYEEEE. This CDR3 is built from 18 residues. V lost 3 bases and J 0 bases, leaving 20 bases between the germline ends. CDR3: CASSSLQSDLSSTDTQYF. CDR3 coding DNA: TGTGCCAGCAGCTCTCTACAATCTGACTTGTCTAGCACAGATACGCAGTATTTT.

This clone was seen a single time. The J gene is TRBJ2-7, the V gene TRBV2; 7 bases are shared with TRBD1. Germline V gene sequence: CDR1 SNHLY, CDR2 FYNNEI. This CDR3 is 12 amino acids long. The V segment lost 3 bases and the J segment 4 bases; nucleotides outside the gene matches: 0. CDR3 amino acids: CASSDRGYEQYV. DNA for the CDR3: TGTGCCAGCAGTGACAGGGGGTACGAGCAGTACGTC.

V is TRBV5-1 and J is TRBJ1-2; D may be TRBD1 (5 bases). This CDR3 comprises 13 residues. Germline V gene sequence: CDR1 SGHRS, CDR2 YFSETQ. The V end was cut by 0 bases, the J end by 7 bases, with 10 bases between. The CDR3 nucleotides are TGCGCCAGCAGCTTGGACGGGGGAGGTGGCTACACCTTC. Its protein is CASSLDGGGGYTF. Filled out from reference TRBV5-1 and TRBJ1-2, the complete variable domain reads KAGVTQTPRYLIKTRGQQVTLSCSPISGHRSVSWYQQTPGQGLQFLFEYFSETQRNKGNFPGRFSGRQFSNSRSEMNVSTLELGDSALYLCASSLDGGGGYTFGSGTRLTVV.

This sequence joins TRBV25-1 and TRBJ2-3, with 8 positions matching TRBD1. Germline values: CDR1 MGHDK, CDR2 SYGVNS. The CDR3 has 16 amino acids. J gave up 4 bases and V 3 bases, and 9 bases lay outside the gene matches. In nucleotides, the CDR3 is TGTGCCAGCAGTGACCTGAGGCAGGGGGCTGCAGATACGCAGTATTTT. Amino acids: CASSDLRQGAADTQYF.

The gene calls are TRBV10-3 and TRBJ2-1; D is possibly TRBD1 (6 bases). V dropped 0 bases and J dropped 7 bases, with 16 bases sitting between them. CDR3 length: 16 residues. Germline V CDR1 and CDR2: ENHRY, SYGVKD. CDR3 nucleotide sequence: TGTGCCATCAGTGAGTCGATGAGCCAGGGGAAGAATGAGCAGTTCTTC. Protein product: CAISESMSQGKNEQFF.

As regards this clone: Other nucleotide sequences from this sample produce the same CDR3. The gene calls are TRBV19 and TRBJ2-7, with 8 bases lining up with TRBD2. The CDR3 has 15 residues. The germline CDR1 and CDR2 sequences are LNHDA and SQIVND (reference sequence). V lost 4 bases, J lost 0 bases, and 5 bases stayed unmatched. The CDR3 is CASSRLAGDSYEQYF. In DNA, the CDR3 is TGTGCCAGTAGTAGGCTAGCGGGTGACTCCTACGAGCAGTACTTC.

The chain couples TRBV19 to TRBJ2-1; D perhaps matches TRBD2 (5 bases). Germline V gene lookup returns CDR1 LNHDA and CDR2 SQIVND (reference sequence). V was cut by 9 bases and J by 3 bases, with 18 bases left in between. The CDR3 extends over 15 amino acids. CDR3: CASLSRRGGYNEQFF. As DNA, the CDR3 is TGTGCCAGCCTCTCCCGCCGCGGAGGCTACAATGAGCAGTTCTTC.